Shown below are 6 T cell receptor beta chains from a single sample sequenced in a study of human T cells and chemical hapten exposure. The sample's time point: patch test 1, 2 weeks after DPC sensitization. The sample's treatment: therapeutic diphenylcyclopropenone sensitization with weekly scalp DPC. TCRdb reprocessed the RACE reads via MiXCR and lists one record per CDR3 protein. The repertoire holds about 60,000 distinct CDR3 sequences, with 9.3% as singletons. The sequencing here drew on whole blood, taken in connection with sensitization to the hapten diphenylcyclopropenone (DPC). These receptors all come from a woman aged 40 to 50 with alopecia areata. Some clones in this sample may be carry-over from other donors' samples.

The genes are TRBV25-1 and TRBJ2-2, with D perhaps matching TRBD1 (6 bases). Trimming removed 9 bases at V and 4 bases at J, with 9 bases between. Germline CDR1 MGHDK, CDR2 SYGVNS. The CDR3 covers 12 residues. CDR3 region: CARTGFTGELFF. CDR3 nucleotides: TGTGCCAGAACAGGGTTCACCGGGGAGCTGTTTTTT. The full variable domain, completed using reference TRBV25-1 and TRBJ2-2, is EADIYQTPRYLVIGTGKKITLECSQTMGHDKMYWYQQDPGMELHLIHYSYGVNSTEKGDLSSESTVSRIRTEHFPLTLESARPSHTSQYLCARTGFTGELFFGEGSRLTVL.

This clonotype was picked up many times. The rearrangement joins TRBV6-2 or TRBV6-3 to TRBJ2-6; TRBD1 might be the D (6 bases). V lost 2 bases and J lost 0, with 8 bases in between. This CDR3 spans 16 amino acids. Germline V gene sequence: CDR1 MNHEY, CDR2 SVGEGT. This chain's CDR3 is CASSYQGTSGANVLTF. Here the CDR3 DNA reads TGTGCCAGCAGTTACCAGGGGACCTCTGGGGCCAACGTCCTGACTTTC.

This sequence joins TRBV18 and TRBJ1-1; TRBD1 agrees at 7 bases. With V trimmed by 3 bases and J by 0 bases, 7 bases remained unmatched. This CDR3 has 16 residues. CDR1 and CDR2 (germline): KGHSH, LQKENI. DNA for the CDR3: TGTGCCAGCTCACCCCAAACGGGACAGATGAACACTGAAGCTTTCTTT. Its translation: CASSPQTGQMNTEAFF.

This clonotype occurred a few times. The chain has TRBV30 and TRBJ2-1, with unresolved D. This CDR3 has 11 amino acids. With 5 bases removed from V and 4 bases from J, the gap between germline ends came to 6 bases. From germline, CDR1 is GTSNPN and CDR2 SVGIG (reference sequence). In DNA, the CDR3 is TGTGCCTGGGGACGGTACAATGAGCAGTTCTTC. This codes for CAWGRYNEQFF.

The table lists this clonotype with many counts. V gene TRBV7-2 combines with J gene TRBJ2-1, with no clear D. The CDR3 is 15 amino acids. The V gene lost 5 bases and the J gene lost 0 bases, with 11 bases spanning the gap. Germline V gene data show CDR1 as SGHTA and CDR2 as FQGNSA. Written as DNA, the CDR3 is TGTGCCAGCAGCACGGACGGGCACTCCTACAATGAGCAGTTCTTC. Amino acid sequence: CASSTDGHSYNEQFF.

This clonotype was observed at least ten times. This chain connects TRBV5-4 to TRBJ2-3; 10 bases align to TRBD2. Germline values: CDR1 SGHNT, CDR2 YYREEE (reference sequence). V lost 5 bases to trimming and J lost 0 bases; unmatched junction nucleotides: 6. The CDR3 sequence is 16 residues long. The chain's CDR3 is CASRPELAGSTDTQYF. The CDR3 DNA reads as TGTGCCAGCAGACCGGAACTAGCGGGGAGCACAGATACGCAGTATTTT.